A single T cell receptor beta chain is shown here with its context. The germline V gene encodes CDR1 SQVTM and CDR2 ANQGSEA. V shed 6 bases and J shed 5 bases, with 11 bases lying between them. The CDR3 contains 11 residues. This record comes from a study of blood T cells in healthy people across ages. Background on the study: Per every two T cells, about one barcoded beta molecule was captured by template switching.

The second PCR ran about 6 to 12 cycles with a sample-barcoded 5' primer and J-beta primers. Each CDR3 protein gets one entry after TCRdb re-called the 5' RACE reads with MiXCR. The table shows around 900,000 distinct CDR3 sequences, with 45% to 60% occurring only once. Sequencing input: blood. The rearrangement links TRBV29-1 to TRBJ2-7, with a tentative D call TRBD1 (6 bases). The TCR was taken from a woman aged 60 to 75 in good health. CDR3 sequence reads: CSVEDSHEQYF. The CDR3 coding sequence is TGCAGCGTCGAGGACAGCCACGAGCAGTACTTC.